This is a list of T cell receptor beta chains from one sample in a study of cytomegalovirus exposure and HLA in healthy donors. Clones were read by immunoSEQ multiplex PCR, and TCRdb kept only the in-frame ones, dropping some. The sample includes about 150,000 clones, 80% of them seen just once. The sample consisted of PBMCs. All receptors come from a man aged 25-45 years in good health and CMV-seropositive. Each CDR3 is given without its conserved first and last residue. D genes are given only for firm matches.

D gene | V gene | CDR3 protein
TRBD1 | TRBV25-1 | ASSRSGTGILEQY
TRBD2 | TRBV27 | ASRPSGEGYEQF
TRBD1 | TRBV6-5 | ASRRQGASYEQY
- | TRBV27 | ASSFYGQGNSPLH
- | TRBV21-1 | AGPDRVQTQY
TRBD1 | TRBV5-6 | ASSNGQGYNEQF
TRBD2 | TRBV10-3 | AISESPSGAENEQF
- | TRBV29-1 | SVVGSNEQF
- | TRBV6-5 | ASSSNTGTEGYT
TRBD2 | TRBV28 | ASSLGQREIETQY
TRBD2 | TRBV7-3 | ASSRLGLLADPTDTQY
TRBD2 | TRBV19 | ASSIGAGVFNEQF
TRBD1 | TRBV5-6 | ASTPGQQETQY
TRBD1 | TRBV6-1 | ASSEGVGQGYNEQF
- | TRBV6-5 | ASSYGSRVNTEAF
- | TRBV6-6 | ASSYRQVAKNIQY
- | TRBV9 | ASSTRGAGRSTDTQY
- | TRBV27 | ASSLVAPTEVPQETQY
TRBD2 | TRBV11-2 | ASSPRFGTVAGSYEQY
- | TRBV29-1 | SVAGQSNTEAF